What follows are 30 T cell receptor beta chains derived from one specimen sequenced in a study of shared clonotypes between healthy human individuals. Profiling relied on immunoSEQ multiplex PCR, and the TCRdb table lists in-frame clones only, not all of them. The profile covers more than 1,200,000 clones, with 97% to 99% appearing a single time and approximately 0.38% taken by the ten largest. Sequences were obtained from naive CD4+ T cells sorted from blood. The sample's subset: CD45RA+ positively selected. The receptors derive from a man aged 30 to 45 in good health.

This chain links TRBV28 with TRBJ2-7; 8 bases line up with TRBD1. Germline CDR1 MDHEN, CDR2 SYDVKM. With V trimmed by 7 bases and J by 6 bases, 8 bases remained unmatched. The CDR3 is made up of 13 amino acids. CDR3 sequence reads: CASITQGAGEQYF. The CDR3 DNA follows: TGTGCCAGCATCACCCAGGGGGCTGGCGAGCAGTACTTC.

The chain uses TRBV29-1 and TRBJ1-1, with no clear D. Germline values: CDR1 SQVTM, CDR2 ANQGSEA. V lost 1 base, J lost 11 bases, and 14 bases lay in between. This CDR3 is built from 12 residues. CDR3 amino acids: CSVEGPQVGAFF. CDR3 nucleotide sequence: TGCAGCGTTGAAGGTCCTCAGGTGGGTGCTTTCTTT.

A word on this clone: The sample holds other DNA sequences that translate to the same CDR3. The V and J genes are TRBV7-2 and TRBJ1-2, with TRBD1 identical over 8 bases. The CDR3 contains 15 residues. V shed 5 bases, J shed 4 bases, and the junction held 9 bases outside the gene matches. Germline-derived CDR1 and CDR2 are SGHTA and FQGNSA. In DNA, the CDR3 is TGTGCCAGCAGCCTCGACAGGGGTCGTGGCTATGGCTACACCTTC. This translates into CASSLDRGRGYGYTF. Supplemented by reference TRBV7-2 and TRBJ1-2, the full variable domain reads GAGVSQSPSNKVTEKGKDVELRCDPISGHTALYWYRQSLGQGLEFLIYFQGNSAPDKSGLPSDRFSAERTGGSVSTLTIQRTQQEDSAVYLCASSLDRGRGYGYTFGSGTRLTVV.

A word on this clone: Other DNA sequences in the sample encode the same CDR3. The rearrangement joins TRBV18 to TRBJ2-1; D call uncertain. Trimming pared 6 bases from V and 0 bases from J, leaving 9 bases between. The CDR3 sequence is 14 residues long. Looked up from germline, CDR1 is KGHSH and CDR2 is LQKENI. The CDR3 DNA reads as TGTGCCAGCTCTCTATCCAGCTCCTACAATGAGCAGTTCTTC. Residues: CASSLSSSYNEQFF.

J is TRBJ2-5 and V is TRBV4-3; TRBD2 agrees at 9 bases. The CDR3 extends over 17 amino acids. J lost 2 bases, V lost 3 bases, and 10 bases had no gene match. CDR1 and CDR2 from the germline V gene are LGHNA and YSLEER. CDR3 sequence reads: CASSQEPGLAPQETQYF. DNA for the CDR3: TGCGCCAGCAGCCAGGAACCGGGACTAGCACCGCAAGAGACCCAGTACTTC.

J is TRBJ2-1 and V is TRBV6-1, with 11 bases aligning to TRBD2. CDR3 length: 15 residues. CDR1 and CDR2 from the germline V gene are MNHNS and SASEGT. With 6 bases clipped from V and 7 bases from J, the junction kept 8 bases outside the gene matches. The CDR3 loop is CASSVAGGGVNEQFF. DNA for the CDR3: TGTGCCAGCAGCGTAGCGGGAGGGGGAGTTAATGAGCAGTTCTTC.

This clone occurred once. The chain combines TRBV9 with TRBJ1-2, with TRBD1 as a possible D gene (6 bases). Germline loops: CDR1 SGDLS, CDR2 YYNGEE. The CDR3 has 12 residues. Trimming shortened V by 0 bases and J by 11 bases, and 11 bases separated the two germline ends. Here the CDR3 DNA reads TGTGCCAGCAGCGTAGCGGGGGCTCGGTACACCTTC. This sequence encodes CASSVAGARYTF.

The chain uses TRBV6-5 and TRBJ2-3; 9 nucleotides line up with TRBD2. The CDR3 consists of 16 residues. Per the germline V gene, CDR1 is MNHEY and CDR2 is SVGAGI. The trim removed 8 bases at V and 7 bases at J, leaving 16 bases unmatched. The CDR3 region has the DNA TGTGCCAGCCGTTCCCTTGCGGCTAGCGGGATAAATACGCAGTATTTT. It is translated as CASRSLAASGINTQYF.

The chain couples TRBV4-2 to TRBJ2-1; 11 bases map to TRBD2. The CDR3 has 17 residues. V was clipped by 0 bases and J by 7 bases; unmatched bases: 8. Germline CDR1 reads LGHNA; CDR2 reads YNFKEQ. CDR3 sequence reads: CASSQDITLAGENEQFF. For the CDR3, the DNA is TGTGCCAGCAGCCAAGATATTACACTAGCGGGAGAAAATGAGCAGTTCTTC.

This clone was detected once. V usage is TRBV7-2 and J usage is TRBJ2-1; TRBD1 is a possible D gene (6 bases). The V and J ends lost 5 bases and 10 bases respectively, with 15 bases between them. The CDR3 covers 13 residues. The germline CDR1 and CDR2 sequences are SGHTA and FQGNSA. CDR3 amino acids: CASSLTRGTEQFF. CDR3 nucleotide sequence: TGTGCCAGCAGCCTTACCCGAGGGACAGAGCAGTTCTTC. Complete variable domain (other parts from reference TRBV7-2 and TRBJ2-1): GAGVSQSPSNKVTEKGKDVELRCDPISGHTALYWYRQSLGQGLEFLIYFQGNSAPDKSGLPSDRFSAERTGGSVSTLTIQRTQQEDSAVYLCASSLTRGTEQFFGPGTRLTVL.

Notes on this clone: Different DNA sequences within this sample yield the same CDR3. The J gene is TRBJ2-7, the V gene TRBV6-5; 9 nucleotides line up with TRBD1. CDR1 is MNHEY, CDR2 SVGAGI, per germline. Losses at the gene ends were 4 bases for V and 1 base for J; bases not matched to a gene: 5. There are 15 residues in the CDR3. CDR3 residues: CASSSPGQGSYEQYF. The CDR3 nucleotides are TGTGCCAGCAGTTCCCCGGGACAGGGATCCTACGAGCAGTACTTC.

Notes on this clone: The sample contains more than one DNA sequence encoding this CDR3. This chain joins TRBV18 and TRBJ1-3, with D uncertain. Looked up from germline, CDR1 is KGHSH and CDR2 is LQKENI. This CDR3 is built from 14 residues. V lost 1 base and J 4 bases, leaving 8 bases between the germline ends. The CDR3, as DNA: TGTGCCAGCTCACCACGGGATCTAGGAAACACCATATATTTT. Protein: CASSPRDLGNTIYF.

The genes are TRBV18 and TRBJ2-3, with D possibly being TRBD1 (6 bases). Germline loops: CDR1 KGHSH, CDR2 LQKENI. The length of the CDR3 is 14 residues. The ends were cut back, 4 bases at V and 3 bases at J, with 11 bases in the middle. The CDR3 loop is CASSLTTGTDTQYF. The CDR3 DNA reads TGTGCCAGCTCACTCACAACAGGGACAGATACGCAGTATTTT. The whole variable domain, filled in from reference TRBV18 and TRBJ2-3, reads NAGVMQNPRHLVRRRGQEARLRCSPMKGHSHVYWYRQLPEEGLKFMVYLQKENIIDESGMPKERFSAEFPKEGPSILRIQQVVRGDSAAYFCASSLTTGTDTQYFGPGTRLTVL.

CDR3 DNA sequence: TGTGCCAGCTCAGACAGCTTGAGAGCTTTCTTT. It specifies CASSDSLRAFF. The chain couples TRBV18 to TRBJ1-1; D possibly corresponds to TRBD1 (5 bases). Germline lookup yields CDR1 KGHSH and CDR2 LQKENI. The V end lost 5 bases, the J end lost 10 bases, and 11 bases lay between the germline ends. CDR3 length: 11 amino acids.

This clone was counted a single time. CDR3: CASSQRGENYNEQFF. The CDR3 DNA reads TGTGCCAGCAGCCAACGGGGGGAGAACTACAATGAGCAGTTCTTC. The rearrangement joins TRBV21-1 to TRBJ2-1; the table names TRBD2, a call not compared with the DNA. TRBV21-1 is reported as a pseudogene. CDR3 length: 15 amino acids.

The J gene is TRBJ2-7, the V gene TRBV7-2; tentatively, D is TRBD2 (6 bases). CDR1 is SGHTA and CDR2 is FQGNSA in the germline V gene. V was clipped by 5 bases and J by 0 bases, with 14 bases between them. There are 15 residues in the CDR3. CDR3 protein: CASSPTRGSSYEQYF. CDR3 DNA sequence: TGTGCCAGCAGCCCGACTAGAGGAAGCTCCTACGAGCAGTACTTC.

The chain recombines TRBV13 with TRBJ2-3, with 8 bases identical to TRBD2. Trimming cost V 0 bases and J 1 base; bases outside gene matches: 3. Germline V gene data show CDR1 as PRHDT and CDR2 as FYEKMQ (reference sequence). The CDR3 has 16 residues. Here the CDR3 reads CASSLGGRAGTDTQYF. The CDR3 DNA sequence: TGTGCCAGCAGCTTAGGCGGGAGGGCCGGCACAGATACGCAGTATTTT.

Comments on this clone: Other DNA sequences in the same sample also yield this CDR3. The V and J genes are TRBV19 and TRBJ2-7; D ambiguous. Germline V gene sequence: CDR1 LNHDA, CDR2 SQIVND (reference sequence). Trimming took off 1 base at V and 1 base at J, with 8 bases between the two ends. The CDR3 contains 14 residues. The CDR3 bases are TGTGCCAGTAGTATAGCATCAGGATCCTACGAGCAGTACTTC. Protein: CASSIASGSYEQYF.

The V call is TRBV5-8, the J call TRBJ1-5; TRBD1 aligns across 8 bases. The CDR3 has 14 residues. V dropped 4 bases and J dropped 5; count of bases not matched to a gene: 5. The germline gives CDR1 SGHTS, CDR2 YDEGEE. The CDR3 bases are TGTGCCAGCAGCCCAGGACAGGGATATCAGCCCCAGCATTTT. It yields the protein CASSPGQGYQPQHF.

This chain joins TRBV6-1 and TRBJ2-7; D unresolved. CDR1 and CDR2 (germline): MNHNS, SASEGT. The ends were cut back, 6 bases at V and 2 bases at J, with 14 bases in the middle. The CDR3 is 14 amino acids. Here the CDR3 reads CASSAGPSAYEQYF. The CDR3 DNA sequence: TGTGCCAGCAGCGCCGGACCTTCTGCCTACGAGCAGTACTTC.

In regard to this clone: The sample carries other DNA sequences with the same CDR3. CDR3 residues: CATSRGQQETQYF. DNA of the CDR3: TGTGCCACCAGCAGAGGTCAGCAAGAGACCCAGTACTTC. This chain joins TRBV15 and TRBJ2-5; D not certain. Trimming stripped 1 base from V and 2 bases from J, with 5 bases between. This CDR3 is built from 13 residues. Germline V gene sequence: CDR1 LNHNV, CDR2 YYDKDF (reference sequence). The entire variable domain, with the rest obtained from reference TRBV15 and TRBJ2-5, is as follows: DAMVIQNPRYQVTQFGKPVTLSCSQTLNHNVMYWYQQKSSQAPKLLFHYYDKDFNNEADTPDNFQSRRPNTSFCFLDIRSPGLGDTAMYLCATSRGQQETQYFGPGTRLLVL.

This chain links TRBV11-2 with TRBJ2-4; D ambiguous. Trimming removed 5 bases from V and 8 bases from J, with 19 bases in between. This CDR3 has 15 amino acids. The germline V gene has CDR1 SGHAT and CDR2 FQNNGV. The CDR3 protein is CASSVPLSRTDIQYF. In DNA form, the CDR3 reads TGTGCCAGCAGCGTACCACTTTCCCGAACGGACATTCAGTACTTC. Variable domain in full (rest from reference TRBV11-2 and TRBJ2-4): EAGVAQSPRYKIIEKRQSVAFWCNPISGHATLYWYQQILGQGPKLLIQFQNNGVVDDSQLPKDRFSAERLKGVDSTLKIQPAKLEDSAVYLCASSVPLSRTDIQYFGAGTRLSVL.

The V gene is TRBV5-1, the J gene TRBJ2-1; D gene unclear. V lost 3 bases and J lost 3, with 7 bases in between. This CDR3 has 13 residues. The germline V gene encodes CDR1 SGHRS and CDR2 YFSETQ. In nucleotides, the CDR3 is TGCGCCAGCAGCTATGGGGACTACAATGAGCAGTTCTTC. This gives the protein CASSYGDYNEQFF.

This chain joins TRBV10-2 and TRBJ2-5; perhaps D is TRBD1 or TRBD2 (5 bases each). CDR1 WSHSY and CDR2 SAAADI come from the germline V gene. Trimming pared 3 bases from V and 7 bases from J, leaving 15 bases between. The CDR3 loop spans 14 amino acids. CDR3 loop: CASSEEGPAATQYF. For the CDR3, the DNA is TGCGCCAGCAGTGAAGAGGGGCCCGCCGCGACCCAGTACTTC.

The chain uses TRBV6-6 and TRBJ2-5, with TRBD2 matching over 7 bases. V was clipped by 4 bases and J by 3 bases; unmatched bases: 11. In germline, CDR1 is MNHNY, CDR2 SVGAGI (reference sequence). The CDR3 covers 16 residues. In DNA, the CDR3 is TGTGCCAGCAGTTTCATAGGGAGGGCTGATAAAGAGACCCAGTACTTC. As protein: CASSFIGRADKETQYF.

The chain carries TRBV5-4 and TRBJ1-1; D unresolved. This CDR3 spans 13 amino acids. The V and J ends lost 1 base and 3 bases respectively, with 7 bases between them. CDR1 and CDR2 (germline): SGHNT, YYREEE (reference sequence). CDR3 loop: CASSLLSDTEAFF. The DNA of the CDR3 is TGTGCCAGCAGCTTGCTATCAGACACTGAAGCTTTCTTT.

This chain connects TRBV29-1 to TRBJ2-1, with 11 positions matching TRBD2. This CDR3 has 16 residues. The germline V gene has CDR1 SQVTM and CDR2 ANQGSEA. The V segment lost 1 base and the J segment 1 base; nucleotides outside the gene matches: 3. The CDR3 region is CSVEVGTSGSYNEQFF. CDR3 bases: TGCAGCGTTGAAGTGGGGACTAGCGGATCCTACAATGAGCAGTTCTTC.

V is TRBV20-1 and J is TRBJ2-5, with D uncertain. Germline CDR1 and CDR2: DFQATT and SNEGSKA (reference sequence). The CDR3 totals 11 residues. Trimming took off 4 bases at V and 5 bases at J, with 8 bases between the two ends. The CDR3 loop is CSATQTETQYF. Written as DNA, the CDR3 is TGCAGTGCTACACAAACGGAGACCCAGTACTTC.

The chain has TRBV7-6 and TRBJ2-2, with 10 bases aligning to TRBD2. This CDR3 has 17 residues. Germline V CDR1 and CDR2: SGHVS, FNYEAQ. V was clipped by 10 bases and J by 4 bases; unmatched bases: 15. As DNA, the CDR3 is TGTGCCACTACTCCGGGACTAGCGCCTCGTCGCACCGGGGAGCTGTTTTTT. This encodes CATTPGLAPRRTGELFF.

V gene TRBV27 combines with J gene TRBJ2-1; TRBD2 matches 10 bases. The J segment lost 7 bases and the V segment lost 5 bases, leaving 2 bases of the junction unmatched. Germline V gene sequence: CDR1 MNHEY, CDR2 SMNVEV (reference sequence). CDR3 size: 13 residues. CDR3 protein: CASSPLAGNEQFF. Written as DNA, the CDR3 is TGTGCCAGCAGTCCACTAGCGGGAAATGAGCAGTTCTTC.